This TCR beta chain was retrieved from a study of blood T cell repertoires in COVID-19. Turning to the study itself: Sites across the United States, Italy and Spain contributed samples from acute and convalescent COVID-19. PBMCs, B-cell-depleted T cells, or T cells were the source of the cDNA or gDNA that made up the material.

As regards this clone: Other DNA sequences within the sample encode an identical CDR3.

Germline V gene data show CDR1 as LGHNA and CDR2 as YNFKEQ. V lost 0 bases, J lost 1 base, and 9 bases lay in between. The CDR3 loop spans 15 amino acids. The authors' processing: Estimated nucleated cell counts came from reference gene primer amplification. The assay was immunoSEQ multiplex PCR, and TCRdb's table has in-frame clones only and misses some. V, J and clone size are those of that table, while D and trimming were read from the DNA. The data hold more than 55,000 clones, with around 77% observed a single time. This chain joins TRBV4-2 and TRBJ2-5; D is possibly TRBD2 (5 bases). The specimen sequenced was peripheral blood. The TCR was taken from a man aged 55 to 69 with acute or convalescent COVID-19. CDR3 loop: CASSQDGRVQETQYF. The CDR3 bases are TGTGCCAGCAGCCAAGACGGGCGGGTCCAAGAGACCCAGTACTTC.